This T cell receptor (beta chain) came from a study of spatial heterogeneity in lung cancer. This CDR3 has 10 amino acids. Germline V gene lookup returns CDR1 MNHNY and CDR2 SVGAGI (reference sequence). Regarding time point: blood at routine non-recurrence follow-up after resection. Each CDR3 protein is one row after TCRdb ran MiXCR on the 5' RACE reads. Among about 87,000 distinct CDR3 sequences listed, roughly 19% were seen once. The rearrangement joins TRBV6-6 to TRBJ2-7; TRBD1 or TRBD2 may be the D gene (5 bases each). This TCR was recovered from a male donor with early-stage non-small cell lung cancer. The sequencing here drew on PBMCs, taken at follow-up. CDR3 DNA sequence: TGTGGGATGGGGGATAACGAGCAGTACTTC. It specifies CGMGDNEQYF.